This passage covers 19 T cell receptor beta chains from one sample sequenced in a study of human T cells and chemical hapten exposure. Regarding time point: patch test 1, 2 weeks after DPC sensitization. Treatment defined: therapeutic diphenylcyclopropenone sensitization with weekly scalp DPC. Using its own MiXCR run on the RACE reads, TCRdb lists one record per CDR3 protein. The sample has some 120,000 distinct CDR3 sequences, around 10% seen once. The material was whole blood, obtained in connection with sensitization to the hapten diphenylcyclopropenone (DPC). These receptors all stem from a woman in her 50s with alopecia areata. Some clones in this sample may be carry-over from other donors' samples.

J is TRBJ1-5 and V is TRBV29-1, with 10 positions matching TRBD1. Germline V gene sequence: CDR1 SQVTM, CDR2 ANQGSEA. V gave up 4 bases and J gave up 7 bases; unmatched junction bases: 1. The CDR3 consists of 12 residues. DNA for the CDR3: TGCAGCGTTGGGACAGGGGGACAGCCCCAGCATTTT. It is translated as CSVGTGGQPQHF.

The chain recombines TRBV28 with TRBJ2-3; possibly TRBD2 for D (6 bases). V shed 5 bases and J shed 5 bases, with 23 bases lying between them. From germline, CDR1 is MDHEN and CDR2 SYDVKM. The CDR3 sequence is 17 residues long. This chain's CDR3 is CASSPVGGRRLQDTQYF. The CDR3 nucleotides are TGTGCCAGCAGTCCCGTTGGAGGGAGGCGACTACAAGATACGCAGTATTTT.

This clonotype was counted between two and nine times. The rearrangement links TRBV14 to TRBJ2-2; D is ambiguous. CDR1 and CDR2 (germline): SGHDN, FVKESK. Trimming removed 1 base at V and 5 bases at J, with 5 bases between. The CDR3 spans 13 residues. CDR3 bases: TGTGCCAGCAGCCAAGGGGGAACCGGGGAGCTGTTTTTT. It codes for CASSQGGTGELFF.

This clonotype has only a few counts. Germline and junction disagree at one end, which may indicate a read error. The V gene is TRBV7-2, the J gene TRBJ2-7, with 13 bases that match TRBD2. The CDR3 loop spans 13 amino acids. CDR1 and CDR2 from the germline V gene are SGHTA and FQGNSA. CDR3 bases: TGTGCCAGCAGCTTCAGCGGGACTAGCGGGGCGCTCTTC. Amino acid sequence: CASSFSGTSGALF.

This clonotype was counted ten times or more. The chain recombines TRBV7-9 with TRBJ1-1; a weak D match, TRBD1 (5 bases). Germline values: CDR1 SEHNR, CDR2 FQNEAQ (reference sequence). V lost 3 bases and J lost 4, with 9 bases in between. The CDR3 covers 13 residues. CDR3 DNA: TGTGCCAGCAGCTTCGTGGGGGGCACTGAAGCTTTCTTT. Translating it yields CASSFVGGTEAFF.

This clonotype was recorded many times. CDR3 nucleotide sequence: TGTGCCAGCTCACCACCCACGGCAGATACGCAGTATTTT. As protein: CASSPPTADTQYF. The gene calls are TRBV18 and TRBJ2-3; D gene uncertain. Germline CDR1 KGHSH, CDR2 LQKENI. V was trimmed by 0 bases and J by 4 bases, leaving 5 bases between them. There are 13 residues in the CDR3.

This clonotype was observed a few times. J is TRBJ2-3 and V is TRBV7-2, with unresolved D. This CDR3 is built from 16 residues. From germline, CDR1 is SGHTA and CDR2 FQGNSA. Trimming stripped 0 bases from V and 2 bases from J, with 12 bases between. CDR3 nucleotides: TGTGCCAGCAGCTTAGCTGGTTTGGGTTCCACAGATACGCAGTATTTT. As protein: CASSLAGLGSTDTQYF.

This clonotype was counted a few times. This sequence joins TRBV3-1 and TRBJ1-4; no clear D. Germline assignment: CDR1 LGHDT and CDR2 YNNKEL (reference sequence). V was trimmed by 3 bases and J by 0 bases, leaving 5 bases between them. The CDR3 is 14 residues long. The CDR3 here is CASSQTTTNEKLFF. CDR3 nucleotides: TGTGCCAGCAGCCAGACGACAACTAATGAAAAACTGTTTTTT. Looking up the rest from reference TRBV3-1 and TRBJ1-4 gives the full variable domain: DTAVSQTPKYLVTQMGNDKSIKCEQNLGHDTMYWYKQDSKKFLKIMFSYNNKELIINETVPNRFSPKSPDKAHLNLHINSLELGDSAVYFCASSQTTTNEKLFFGSGTQLSVL.

This clonotype was seen a single time. The V gene is TRBV29-1, the J gene TRBJ1-2; no clear D gene. V lost 6 bases to trimming and J lost 2 bases, with 16 bases between them. The CDR3 is 14 residues long. CDR1 is SQVTM and CDR2 is ANQGSEA in the germline V gene. The CDR3 reads CSVYGGEGNYGYTF. CDR3 sequence (DNA): TGCAGCGTCTACGGCGGGGAAGGGAACTATGGCTACACCTTC.

This clonotype was recorded a few times. This sequence joins TRBV12-3 or TRBV12-4 and TRBJ1-1, with D unclear. Deletions cut 5 bases from V and 11 bases from J, with 15 bases between. This CDR3 region has 12 residues. This CDR3 reads CASSLPESRAFF. CDR3 DNA: TGTGCCAGCAGTCTTCCGGAATCTAGGGCTTTCTTT.

This clonotype was seen a handful of times. The chain employs TRBV9 and TRBJ1-5; D unclear. The length of the CDR3 is 14 residues. The V end was cut by 5 bases, the J end by 7 bases, with 16 bases between. Germline V gene sequence: CDR1 SGDLS, CDR2 YYNGEE. CDR3 region: CASRRQVSRQPQHF. DNA of the CDR3: TGTGCCAGCAGGCGGCAGGTGTCGAGGCAGCCCCAGCATTTT.

As regards this clonotype: A read error may explain this, as a much larger clone is one base away. Because it lacks the conserved phenylalanine or tryptophan at the end, this CDR3 is likely a read error. This chain connects TRBV6-5 to TRBJ2-3; D might be TRBD2 (5 bases). CDR3 size: 16 residues. Trimming took off 5 bases at V and 0 bases at J, with 15 bases between the two ends. Germline V gene sequence: CDR1 MNHEY, CDR2 SVGAGI. CDR3 DNA: TGTGCCAGCAGTCAGAACCTAGCCACCAGCACAGATACGCAGTATTCT. Protein: CASSQNLATSTDTQYS.

The chain combines TRBV11-3 with TRBJ2-3; 8 bases agree with TRBD1. The V gene end was trimmed by 0 bases and the J gene end by 2 bases; junction bases not matched to a gene: 7. The CDR3 length is 17 residues. Germline V CDR1 and CDR2: SGHNT, YENEEA. The CDR3: CASSLDGGRGPTDTQYF. The CDR3 region has the DNA TGTGCCAGCAGCTTAGACGGGGGCAGGGGGCCCACAGATACGCAGTATTTT.

The gene calls are TRBV20-1 and TRBJ1-2; 7 nucleotides agree with TRBD1. CDR1 and CDR2 from the germline V gene are DFQATT and SNEGSKA (reference sequence). The CDR3 consists of 15 residues. Trimming removed 4 bases from V and 4 bases from J; junction bases left unmatched: 12. CDR3 nucleotide sequence: TGCAGTGCTAATTCGGAGGGGGCGATATTCTATGGCTACACCTTC. As protein: CSANSEGAIFYGYTF.

The V call is TRBV2, the J call TRBJ2-5; no clear D. The CDR3 sequence is 14 residues long. Germline V gives CDR1 SNHLY, CDR2 FYNNEI. Trimming pared 4 bases from V and 0 bases from J, leaving 9 bases between. The CDR3 is CASSVSQYQETQYF. As DNA, the CDR3 is TGTGCCAGCAGTGTCAGTCAGTACCAAGAGACCCAGTACTTC.

This clonotype showed up many times. This chain joins TRBV10-1 and TRBJ2-5; 8 bases are a match to TRBD2. The CDR3 contains 16 residues. Germline V gene lookup returns CDR1 WNHNN and CDR2 SYGVQD (reference sequence). V shed 3 bases, J shed 8 bases, and the junction held 14 bases outside the gene matches. CDR3 residues: CASSEGPTSVPGTQYF. CDR3 nucleotides: TGCGCCAGCAGTGAAGGGCCGACTAGCGTCCCAGGAACCCAGTACTTC.

This clonotype was counted between two and nine times. V is TRBV7-8 and J is TRBJ2-4, with 10 bases lining up with TRBD1. Unmatched junction bases numbered 6, after V lost 5 bases and J lost 5 bases. In germline, CDR1 is SGHVS, CDR2 FQNEAQ. The CDR3 contains 15 residues. This CDR3 reads CASSLTGGPENIQYF. The CDR3 nucleotides read TGTGCCAGCAGCCTGACAGGGGGCCCGGAAAACATTCAGTACTTC.

This clonotype occurred many times. This chain uses TRBV4-3 with TRBJ1-2; tentative D call: TRBD1 (5 bases). The V end lost 0 bases, the J end lost 6 bases, and 11 bases lay between the germline ends. The CDR3 consists of 14 residues. Germline CDR1 reads LGHNA; CDR2 reads YSLEER. The CDR3 protein is CASSQESSGHGYTF. In DNA form, the CDR3 reads TGCGCCAGCAGCCAAGAATCGTCAGGGCATGGCTACACCTTC.

The chain couples TRBV7-9 to TRBJ1-1, with 7 bases fitting TRBD1. This CDR3 has 13 amino acids. Per the germline V gene, CDR1 is SEHNR and CDR2 is FQNEAQ (reference sequence). The junction had 2 bases not matched to a gene; V was cut back by 1 base and J by 6 bases. CDR3 amino acids: CASSLEDRAEAFF. The CDR3 DNA sequence: TGTGCCAGCAGCTTAGAAGACAGGGCTGAAGCTTTCTTT.